This T cell receptor (beta chain) was obtained from a study of CD8+ T cells in alopecia areata. Study background: Each recipient was an approximately 6-10-week-old female C3H/HeJ mouse given skin from an approximately 6-12-month-old C3H/HeJ donor with spontaneous alopecia. Study results and limitations: Clonality was higher in lesional than normal scalp, especially in alopecia totalis/universalis.

Germline CDR1 is NNHDY and CDR2 is SYVADS. The CDR3 covers 16 residues. V was cut by 0 bases and J by 0 bases, with 10 bases left in between. This clone came up a few times. The antigen is not known. Gene and germline names: mouse. The missing CDR3 end, 4 residues past where the read stops, is filled in from the germline J gene. Reverse transcription of extracted RNA yielded cDNA, which provided the sequencing template. The protocol was immunoSEQ multiplex PCR, while the TCRdb copy is restricted to in-frame clones and leaves out a portion. The sample is made up of 200,000 to 300,000 clones, none counted only once. Sorting of pooled cutaneous lymph node cells was based on CD4, CD8alpha, NKG2D, NKG2ACE and other markers.

Sequencing was performed on CD4+ T cells sorted from a lymph node. The TCR sequence derives from a C3H/HeJ mouse with alopecia areata. This line is of MHC haplotype H2-k. The chain combines TRBV13-3 with TRBJ2-1; weak D call: TRBD1 (6 bases). Incomplete CDR3 DNA: TGTGCCAGCAGTGATGACAGGGCCTCTAACTATGCT. Amino acid sequence: CASSDDRASNYA. The whole CDR3 reads CASSDDRASNYAEQFF.